These T cell receptor beta chains were read from a single sample in a study of CD8 T cells in ankylosing spondylitis. TCRdb analysed the 5' RACE reads with MiXCR anew, one entry per CDR3 protein. The sample holds 310,000 or so distinct CDR3 sequences, roughly 20% seen once. Sample: blood, either unsorted or a sorted T cell fraction (not recorded which). These receptors were taken from a male donor with ankylosing spondylitis or in good health (not recorded which). Each CDR3 is given with its conserved first and last residue. The D gene is left open where the match is weak. The size entry is marked missing in some rows and otherwise reads once, few, many or a size class.

cdr3_length	j_call	clone_size	d_call	v_call	cdr3_aa	cdr3_nt
14	TRBJ1-2	few	TRBD1	TRBV6-1	CASSFAGDRGGYTF	TGTGCCAGCAGCTTTGCGGGGGACAGGGGCGGCTACACCTTC
12	TRBJ2-3	NA	NA	TRBV12-3/TRBV12-4	CASSLSGYTQYF	TGTGCCAGCAGTTTGTCGGGTTATACGCAGTATTTT
14	TRBJ2-1	NA	TRBD1	TRBV20-1	CSVSQGASAGEQFF	TGCAGTGTTTCTCAGGGGGCCTCGGCTGGTGAGCAGTTCTTC
15	TRBJ1-5	NA	TRBD1	TRBV2	CASSPDRGRYQPQHF	TGTGCCAGCAGTCCGGACAGGGGGCGTTATCAGCCCCAGCATTTT
11	TRBJ2-1	few	NA	TRBV5-1	CASRGGVEQFF	TGCGCCAGCAGGGGAGGCGTAGAGCAGTTCTTC
15	TRBJ2-1	many	TRBD1	TRBV9	CASSVGGTGAHEQFF	TGTGCCAGCAGCGTAGGCGGGACAGGGGCCCATGAGCAGTTCTTC
15	TRBJ2-5	few	NA	TRBV29-1	CSVVRMAERQETQYF	TGCAGCGTTGTGAGAATGGCCGAGAGGCAAGAGACCCAGTACTTC
16	TRBJ2-2	few	TRBD2	TRBV5-5	CASSLELAGVPGELFF	TGTGCCAGCAGCTTGGAACTAGCGGGAGTTCCCGGGGAGCTGTTTTTT
14	TRBJ1-1	few	NA	TRBV7-2	CASSLMRGSTEAFF	TGTGCCAGCAGCTTAATGCGGGGGAGCACTGAAGCTTTCTTT
14	TRBJ1-1	NA	TRBD1	TRBV5-1	CASSTDRADTEAFF	TGCGCCAGCAGCACAGACAGGGCTGACACTGAAGCTTTCTTT
14	TRBJ1-1	NA	NA	TRBV6-1	CASSEQDLNTEAFF	TGTGCCAGCAGTGAACAGGATTTGAACACTGAAGCTTTCTTT
13	TRBJ1-1	few	NA	TRBV7-9	CASSSPGFTEAFF	TGTGCCAGCAGCTCCCCAGGTTTCACTGAAGCTTTCTTT
13	TRBJ2-2	few	TRBD1	TRBV29-1	CSVSTGTTGELFF	TGCAGCGTTTCGACAGGGACCACCGGGGAGCTGTTTTTT
14	TRBJ1-6	NA	NA	TRBV6-5	CASSYSQAISPLHF	TGTGCCAGCAGTTATTCACAGGCCATTTCACCCCTCCACTTT
17	TRBJ2-1	few	NA	TRBV24-1	CATSELRAGSSYNEQFF	TGTGCCACCAGTGAGTTGAGGGCAGGCAGCTCCTACAATGAGCAGTTCTTC
13	TRBJ2-5	NA	TRBD2	TRBV7-7	CASSFRGGETQYF	TGTGCTAGCAGCTTCCGGGGAGGGGAGACCCAGTACTTC
16	TRBJ2-3	NA	TRBD1	TRBV12-3/TRBV12-4	CASRLSGQPSTDTQYF	TGTGCCAGCAGGCTCTCGGGACAGCCTAGCACAGATACGCAGTATTTT
15	TRBJ2-2	once	NA	TRBV30	CAWSTRTKLTGALFF	TGTGCCTGGAGCACCCGGACTAAACTCACCGGGGCGCTGTTTTTT
13	TRBJ2-5	few	TRBD2	TRBV24-1	CATMASGGSTQYF	TGTGCCACCATGGCTAGCGGGGGGTCAACCCAGTACTTC
13	TRBJ2-2	NA	NA	TRBV5-1	CASSEQVAGELFF	TGCGCCAGCAGCGAGCAGGTGGCCGGGGAGCTGTTTTTT
12	TRBJ1-1	NA	NA	TRBV27	CATRAGATEAFF	TGTGCCACCAGAGCAGGGGCCACTGAAGCTTTCTTT
14	TRBJ2-3	NA	NA	TRBV7-8	CASRMDSNTDTQYF	TGTGCCAGCAGGATGGACTCGAACACAGATACGCAGTATTTT
16	TRBJ2-5	few	TRBD2	TRBV4-2	CASSQGGDYLQETQYF	TGTGCCAGCAGCCAAGGGGGGGACTACCTCCAAGAGACCCAGTACTTC
17	TRBJ2-3	NA	TRBD1	TRBV9	CASSVDGTGGSSDTQYF	TGTGCCAGCAGCGTAGACGGGACAGGGGGTAGTTCAGATACGCAGTATTTT
15	TRBJ2-4	few	NA	TRBV12-3/TRBV12-4	CASTLRGSPKNIQYF	TGTGCCAGCACCCTTAGAGGGAGTCCCAAAAACATTCAGTACTTC
18	TRBJ1-4	NA	NA	TRBV12-3/TRBV12-4	CASSLLRRPRRTNEKLFF	TGTGCCAGCAGTTTATTGCGGCGCCCGAGGCGAACTAATGAAAAACTGTTTTTT
15	TRBJ2-2	NA	NA	TRBV28	CASSAPRGGTGELFF	TGTGCCAGCAGTGCCCCTAGGGGGGGCACCGGGGAGCTGTTTTTT
14	TRBJ2-5	NA	NA	TRBV29-1	CSGGGQGSGETQYF	TGCAGCGGGGGGGGGCAGGGCTCAGGAGAGACCCAGTACTTC
17	TRBJ1-6	NA	NA	TRBV25-1	CASSESGTGTYNSPLHF	TGTGCCAGCAGTGAATCTGGTACAGGGACGTATAATTCACCCCTCCACTTT
18	TRBJ2-4	NA	NA	TRBV12-3/TRBV12-4	CASSPGGHESLSKNIQYF	TGTGCCAGCAGTCCGGGGGGCCATGAATCCTTGAGCAAAAACATTCAGTACTTC
14	TRBJ2-1	NA	NA	TRBV11-2	CASSSFRGTGIFMF	TGTGCCAGCAGCTCCTTTCGCGGGACCGGCATATTCATGTTC
14	TRBJ2-2	NA	TRBD1	TRBV12-3/TRBV12-4	CASRDRGPGGELFF	TGTGCCAGCAGAGACAGGGGGCCCGGCGGGGAGCTGTTTTTT
14	TRBJ2-1	few	TRBD1	TRBV5-1	CASSWGTVRDEQFF	TGCGCCAGCAGCTGGGGGACAGTGCGGGATGAGCAGTTCTTC
15	TRBJ1-1	few	NA	TRBV12-3/TRBV12-4	CASSQPRGMNTEAFF	TGTGCCAGCAGTCAGCCCCGGGGGATGAACACTGAAGCTTTCTTT
13	TRBJ2-1	many	NA	TRBV5-1	CASSLAGWGEQFF	TGCGCCAGCAGCTTGGCAGGGTGGGGTGAGCAGTTCTTC
16	TRBJ2-3	few	TRBD1	TRBV5-5	CASSLTGGWGADTQYF	TGTGCCAGCAGCTTAACAGGGGGCTGGGGCGCAGATACGCAGTATTTT
11	TRBJ2-2	NA	NA	TRBV7-9	CASSTPGELFF	TGTGCCAGCAGCACCCCCGGGGAGCTGTTTTTT
13	TRBJ2-1	NA	NA	TRBV6-6	CASRTGSYNEQFF	TGTGCCAGCAGGACTGGCTCCTACAATGAGCAGTTCTTC
15	TRBJ1-5	once	TRBD1	TRBV12-3/TRBV12-4	CTSTPGDRVNQPQHF	TGTACCAGCACCCCCGGAGACAGGGTCAATCAGCCCCAGCATTTT
15	TRBJ2-4	few	NA	TRBV12-3/TRBV12-4	CASSLRGLAKNIQYF	TGTGCCAGCAGTTTAAGGGGGTTAGCCAAAAACATTCAGTACTTC
13	TRBJ1-1	few	NA	TRBV25-1	CASSGQQYTEAFF	TGTGCCAGCAGTGGACAGCAATACACTGAAGCTTTCTTT